One and the same sample provided the 8 T cell receptor beta chains below, sequenced in a study of CD4 and CD8 cells across lung adenocarcinoma regions (dated by TCRdb to about 2018). Library construction relied on PCR. Instrument used: HiSeq X Ten. TCRdb's own reprocessing of the public reads used fastp at Q25 and MiXCR and kept productive beta chains. For every CDR3 protein sequence, its rows merge into one entry that carries the most common genes and DNA. Present in this sample are more than 25,000 distinct CDR3 sequences, 53% of which were seen just once. Of the sample, roughly half falls within the top ten clones. The sequenced sample consisted of CD8+ T cells from the center of a lung tumor. Read against the paper, the sample's cell subset or site label means: tumor center region. The receptors come from a male donor with lung adenocarcinoma. The CD4 and CD8 labels of this study may be unreliable.

The chain recombines TRBV6-1 with TRBJ2-5, with unresolved D. The length of the CDR3 is 14 residues. Germline CDR1 is MNHNS and CDR2 is SASEGT. The germline V and J ends were trimmed by 1 base and 5 bases, with 11 bases remaining between them. CDR3: CASSEGSNGETQYF. CDR3 DNA sequence: TGTGCCAGCAGTGAAGGGTCTAATGGGGAGACCCAGTACTTC.

In DNA, the CDR3 is TGCGCCAGCAGCGAAACTAGCGGGAGAGAGACCCAGTACTTC. Translated: CASSETSGRETQYF. V and J are TRBV5-1 and TRBJ2-5, with 11 bases fitting TRBD2. The length of the CDR3 is 14 residues. V shed 4 bases, J shed 4 bases, and the junction held 3 bases outside the gene matches. Germline V gene data show CDR1 as SGHRS and CDR2 as YFSETQ.

This chain connects TRBV30 to TRBJ2-1, with 7 nucleotides matching TRBD2. This CDR3 region has 14 residues. After removal of 5 bases from V and 7 bases from J, the junction contained 11 bases not matched to a gene. Germline values: CDR1 GTSNPN, CDR2 SVGIG (reference sequence). CDR3 bases: TGTGCCTGGTCCCGGGAGGCTAAGAAAAATGAGCAGTTCTTC. Residues: CAWSREAKKNEQFF.

This clonotype turned up a few times. The chain links TRBV12-3 or TRBV12-4 to TRBJ1-1, with 8 nucleotides matching TRBD1. The ends lost 4 bases at V and 1 base at J; junction bases unmatched: 2. The CDR3 consists of 14 residues. The CDR3 spells CASSSGTGNTEAFF. CDR3 DNA sequence: TGTGCCAGCAGTTCGGGGACAGGGAACACTGAAGCTTTCTTT.

Of note for this clonotype: At one of its ends the junction is not consistent with the germline gene, which may arise from a read error. V is TRBV10-3 and J is TRBJ2-3; 8 bases match TRBD2. The CDR3 is 18 amino acids. Germline V gene data show CDR1 as ENHRY and CDR2 as SYGVKD. CDR3 coding DNA: TGTGCCATCAGGAGCATAGCGGGACGGGAAGGTGACACAGATACCCAGTATTTT. Translating gives CAIRSIAGREGDTDTQYF.

This clonotype has at least ten counts. This chain uses TRBV7-8 with TRBJ2-2; 11 bases align to TRBD2. CDR3 size: 15 residues. V dropped 1 base and J dropped 5; count of bases not matched to a gene: 0. The V gene's germline CDR1 is SGHVS and CDR2 FQNEAQ. CDR3 amino acids: CASSLGTSGTGELFF. In DNA, the CDR3 is TGTGCCAGCAGCTTAGGGACTAGCGGGACCGGGGAGCTGTTTTTT.

This clonotype was detected many times. V and J are TRBV7-2 and TRBJ2-2, with 7 bases lining up with TRBD2. Per the germline V gene, CDR1 is SGHTA and CDR2 is FQGNSA. This CDR3 comprises 15 residues. Unmatched junction bases numbered 5, after V lost 1 base and J lost 6 bases. CDR3: CASSLVGGRAGELFF. The CDR3 coding sequence is TGTGCCAGCAGCTTAGTCGGGGGGAGGGCCGGGGAGCTGTTTTTT.

V and J are TRBV6-1 and TRBJ2-1, with D possibly TRBD1 on 6 matching bases. The J call is doubtful: the DNA matches TRBJ2-5 better. CDR1 and CDR2 (germline): MNHNS, SASEGT. CDR3 length equals 13 residues. The CDR3 sequence is CASGGHDPDTQYF. CDR3 bases: TGTGCCAGCGGGGGACATGACCCAGATACCCAGTACTTC.